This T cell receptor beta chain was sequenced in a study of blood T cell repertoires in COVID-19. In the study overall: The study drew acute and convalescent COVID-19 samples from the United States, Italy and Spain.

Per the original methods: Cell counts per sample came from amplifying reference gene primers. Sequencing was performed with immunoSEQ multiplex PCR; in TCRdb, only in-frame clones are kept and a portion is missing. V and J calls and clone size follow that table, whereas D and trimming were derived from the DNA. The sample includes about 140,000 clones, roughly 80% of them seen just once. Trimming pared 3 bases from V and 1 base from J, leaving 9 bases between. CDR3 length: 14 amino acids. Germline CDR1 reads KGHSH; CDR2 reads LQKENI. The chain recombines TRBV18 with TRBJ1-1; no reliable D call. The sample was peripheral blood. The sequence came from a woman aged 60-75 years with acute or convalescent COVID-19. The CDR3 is CASSPQTGNTEAFF. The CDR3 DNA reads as TGTGCCAGCTCACCCCAGACGGGGAACACTGAAGCTTTCTTT.